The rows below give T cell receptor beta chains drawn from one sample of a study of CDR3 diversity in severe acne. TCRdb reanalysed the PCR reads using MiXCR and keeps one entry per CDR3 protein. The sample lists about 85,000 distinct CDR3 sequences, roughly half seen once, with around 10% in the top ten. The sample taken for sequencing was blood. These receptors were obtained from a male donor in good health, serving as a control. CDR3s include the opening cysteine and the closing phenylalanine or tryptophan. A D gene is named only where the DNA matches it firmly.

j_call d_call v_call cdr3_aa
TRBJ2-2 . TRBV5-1 CASSSGSGAGELFF
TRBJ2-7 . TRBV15 CATSRDSALIDYEQYF
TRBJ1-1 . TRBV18 CASSPGAGNTEAFF
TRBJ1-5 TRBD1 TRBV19 CASTGTGRRQPQHF
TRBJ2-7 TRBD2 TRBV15 CATSSRLAGGGEQYF
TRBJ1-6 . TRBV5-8 CASSFSWGSPLHF
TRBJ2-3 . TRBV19 CASRNGQILTDTQYF
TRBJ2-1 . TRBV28 CASSPGVKYNEQFF
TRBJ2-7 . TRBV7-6 CASSFGRLPYEQYF
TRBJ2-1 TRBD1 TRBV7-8 CASSLRQGSYNEQFF
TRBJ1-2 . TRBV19 CASSMAAYGYTF
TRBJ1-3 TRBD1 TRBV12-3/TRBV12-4 CASSPYSTGPGNTIYF
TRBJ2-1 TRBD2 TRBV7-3 CASSPKVASGGGDEQFF
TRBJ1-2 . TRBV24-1 CATSDPPGLGGYGYTF
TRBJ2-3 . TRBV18 CASATDTQYF
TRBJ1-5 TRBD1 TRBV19 CASSFRQGSFNQPQHF
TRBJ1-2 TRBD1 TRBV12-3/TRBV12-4 CASSRDRGPGYTF
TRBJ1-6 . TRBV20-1 CSAREETGAYSPLHF
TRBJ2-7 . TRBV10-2 CASSEGGTPYEQYF
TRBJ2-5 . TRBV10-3 CASRTNAGLGTRYF
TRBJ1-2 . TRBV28 CASSLQGWGYTF
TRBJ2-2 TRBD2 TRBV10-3 CAISKSGTSAYTGELFF
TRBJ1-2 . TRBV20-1 CSARAAGVDISGYTF
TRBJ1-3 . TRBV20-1 CASSVAGNTIYF
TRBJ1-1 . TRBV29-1 CSVEPGSDTEAFF
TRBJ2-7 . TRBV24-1 CATSDGGNDYEQYF
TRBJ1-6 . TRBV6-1 CASRPAGDRSYNSPLHF
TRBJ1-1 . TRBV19 CASSVSRLKNTEAFF
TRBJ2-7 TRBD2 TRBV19 CASSPGLAGYEQYF
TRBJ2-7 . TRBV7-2 CASSAWDPSYEQHF
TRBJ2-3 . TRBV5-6 CASSGLRQSSADTQYF
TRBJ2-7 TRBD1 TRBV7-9 CASSYWTGRQTYEQYF
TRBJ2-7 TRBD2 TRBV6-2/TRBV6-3 CASSYGTSGRAYEQYF
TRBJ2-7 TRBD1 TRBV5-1 CASRDGEGAKEQYF
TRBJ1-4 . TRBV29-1 CSVLGGREKLFF